This TCR beta chain came from a study of post-analysis software for immune sequencing data. At the level of the study: The disease courses covered relapsing-remitting, secondary progressive and progressive-relapsing multiple sclerosis.

Unique-molecular-identifier-tagged TCR beta cDNA libraries were used. MiXCR, run by TCRdb on the PCR reads, gives a single entry per CDR3 protein. The repertoire holds about 820,000 distinct CDR3 sequences, roughly 50% seen once, with approximately 4.5% in the top ten. This clonotype appeared a few times. The source is a girl aged 10 to 17 with multiple sclerosis. The sample taken for sequencing was blood.

DNA for the CDR3: TGTGCCAGCAGCCTTGGGCCGGGGACCTCCTCCTACGAGCAGTACTTC. Its translation is CASSLGPGTSSYEQYF. V gene TRBV7-9 combines with J gene TRBJ2-7; D may be TRBD1 or TRBD2 (5 bases each). The V end was cut by 5 bases, the J end by 0 bases, with 17 bases between. The CDR3 is 16 residues long. Per the germline V gene, CDR1 is SEHNR and CDR2 is FQNEAQ (reference sequence).